Listed below are T cell receptor beta chains from one sample, sequenced in a study of CD8+ T cells in alopecia areata. Produced via immunoSEQ multiplex PCR; TCRdb's table is partial and in-frame only. The sample lists about 64,000 clones, roughly 45% occurring once. The sample consisted of NKG2D-low CD8+ T cells sorted from blood. These TCRs come from a human donor with alopecia areata. Each CDR3 is given with its conserved first and last residue. Fields, in order: V gene, J gene, clone size, D gene, CDR3 protein, CDR3 DNA. D genes are given only for firm matches. Clone size is shown for a subset of rows, as once, few, many or a class of expanded clone.

TRBV29-1,TRBJ2-1,few,-,CSVEGRYNEQFF,TGCAGCGTTGAGGGCCGGTACAATGAGCAGTTCTTC
TRBV28,TRBJ2-7,-,TRBD1,CASSFRGQTTYEQYF,TGTGCCAGCAGTTTTCGGGGACAGACCACCTACGAGCAGTACTTC
TRBV7-9,TRBJ1-2,few,-,CASSRGTGRDGYTF,TGTGCCAGCAGCCGAGGGACGGGCCGAGATGGCTACACCTTC
TRBV7-8,TRBJ1-1,few,-,CASSLVFIPVMAFF,TGTGCCAGCAGCTTAGTGTTCATTCCAGTTATGGCTTTCTTT
TRBV6-5,TRBJ2-2,-,-,CASSYSRNTGELFF,TGTGCCAGCAGTTACTCCCGGAACACCGGGGAGCTGTTTTTT
TRBV2,TRBJ2-1,-,-,CASSESVTTNEQFF,TGTGCCAGCAGTGAATCCGTGACTACCAATGAGCAGTTCTTC
TRBV7-2,TRBJ2-2,-,-,CASSLSGSNTGELFF,TGTGCCAGCAGCTTGTCAGGATCGAACACCGGGGAGCTGTTTTTT
TRBV27,TRBJ2-1,-,-,CASSSFQGTDNEQFF,TGTGCCAGCAGTTCATTTCAGGGGACCGACAATGAGCAGTTCTTC
TRBV6-5,TRBJ2-7,-,TRBD2,CASSYGESGSGDEQYF,TGTGCCAGCAGTTACGGGGAAAGCGGGAGCGGGGACGAGCAGTACTTC
TRBV10-3,TRBJ2-1,few,-,CATSDPQGTYNEQFF,TGTGCCACCAGTGATCCCCAGGGGACCTACAATGAGCAGTTCTTC
TRBV30,TRBJ2-3,-,-,CAWSVLSQAPDF,TGTGCCTGGAGTGTTCTGAGTCAGGCGCCAGATTTT
TRBV29-1,TRBJ1-2,-,-,CSVDKGPARGYTF,TGCAGCGTTGATAAGGGTCCTGCAAGAGGCTACACCTTC
TRBV19,TRBJ2-1,-,TRBD2,CASRPVGTSGSSYNEQFF,TGTGCCAGTAGGCCTGTAGGGACTAGCGGTAGCTCCTACAATGAGCAGTTCTTC
TRBV6-6,TRBJ2-7,-,-,CASTTGYSYEQYF,TGTGCCAGCACTACGGGTTACTCCTACGAGCAGTACTTC
TRBV23-1,TRBJ1-5,-,-,CASSQLWTNSLNQPQHF,TGCGCCAGCAGTCAATTGTGGACAAACAGTCTCAATCAGCCCCAGCATTTT
TRBV7-2,TRBJ2-7,once,-,CASSSPNPVEQYF,TGTGCCAGCAGCTCCCCTAATCCCGTCGAGCAGTACTTC
TRBV29-1,TRBJ2-5,few,-,CSVEWGVQETQYF,TGCAGCGTTGAGTGGGGGGTCCAAGAGACCCAGTACTTC
TRBV29-1,TRBJ1-2,few,TRBD1,CSAPRTGDRGYTF,TGCAGCGCCCCCCGGACAGGGGACCGTGGCTACACCTTC
TRBV5-1,TRBJ2-7,-,-,CASRDSSYEQYF,TGCGCCAGCAGGGACTCGTCCTACGAGCAGTACTTC
TRBV15,TRBJ2-1,-,-,CASGEVNEQFF,TGTGCCTCCGGGGAGGTCAATGAGCAGTTCTTC
TRBV29-1,TRBJ2-1,-,-,CSVERDPGNEQFF,TGCAGCGTTGAAAGGGACCCAGGCAATGAGCAGTTCTTC
TRBV7-9,TRBJ2-7,-,-,CASSEKSEQYF,TGTGCCAGCAGCGAGAAATCCGAGCAGTACTTC
TRBV7-9,TRBJ2-7,-,-,CASSLEPLHEQYF,TGTGCCAGCAGCTTAGAGCCTCTCCACGAGCAGTACTTC
TRBV30,TRBJ2-2,-,TRBD2,CAWSPTSGTNTGELFF,TGTGCCTGGAGTCCTACTAGCGGCACGAACACCGGGGAGCTGTTTTTT
TRBV5-6,TRBJ2-2,-,-,CASSLEPTWTGELFF,TGTGCCAGCAGCTTGGAACCTACATGGACCGGGGAGCTGTTTTTT
TRBV7-9,TRBJ2-2,-,TRBD1,CASSSHQGVTGELFF,TGTGCCAGCAGCTCCCATCAGGGGGTTACCGGGGAGCTGTTTTTT
TRBV30,TRBJ2-1,-,-,CAWSQYNEQFF,TGTGCCTGGAGCCAATACAATGAGCAGTTCTTC
TRBV7-6,TRBJ2-2,few,-,CASSTGTGELFF,TGTGCCAGCAGCACAGGGACCGGGGAGCTGTTTTTT
TRBV7-9,TRBJ2-7,-,TRBD1,CASSLVTGAYEQYF,TGTGCCAGCAGCTTAGTGACAGGGGCCTACGAGCAGTACTTC
TRBV5-1,TRBJ1-5,few,-,CASSLGPNQPQHF,TGCGCCAGCAGCTTGGGCCCCAATCAGCCCCAGCATTTT
TRBV7-8,TRBJ2-3,-,-,CASSLVSLGVTDTQYF,TGTGCCAGCAGCTTAGTGTCACTGGGGGTCACAGATACGCAGTATTTT
TRBV4-2,TRBJ2-1,-,-,CASSQDSQYEQFF,TGTGCCAGCAGCCAAGATTCCCAGTATGAGCAGTTCTTC
TRBV27,TRBJ2-3,-,-,CASSLSNTQYF,TGTGCCAGCAGTTTAAGCAATACGCAGTATTTT
TRBV9,TRBJ1-2,-,-,CASSVGAAAQPNYGYTF,TGTGCCAGCAGCGTAGGGGCCGCCGCACAACCTAACTATGGCTACACCTTC
TRBV10-3,TRBJ2-7,-,TRBD1,CAISAGTGIPEQYF,TGTGCCATCAGTGCGGGGACAGGAATCCCCGAGCAGTACTTC
TRBV29-1,TRBJ1-2,-,-,CSVESTWRGLANYGYTF,TGCAGCGTTGAATCAACTTGGAGGGGGTTAGCTAACTATGGCTACACCTTC
TRBV6-5,TRBJ1-1,-,-,CASSWGHLNTEAFF,TGTGCCAGCAGTTGGGGACACCTGAACACTGAAGCTTTCTTT
TRBV7-3,TRBJ2-3,few,-,CASSPPGRDTQYF,TGTGCCAGCAGCCCCCCGGGACGCGATACGCAGTATTTT
TRBV29-1,TRBJ2-7,few,TRBD1,CSVAGTGVSRSSYEQYF,TGCAGCGTGGCCGGGACAGGGGTTTCGAGGAGCTCCTACGAGCAGTACTTC
TRBV7-8,TRBJ2-7,few,-,CASSHITYEQYF,TGTGCCAGCAGCCACATAACCTACGAGCAGTACTTC
TRBV6-6,TRBJ2-7,-,TRBD2,CASSNPALAGDYEQYF,TGTGCCAGCTCAAATCCCGCACTAGCGGGAGACTACGAGCAGTACTTC
TRBV7-9,TRBJ2-1,few,TRBD1,CASRAEGTGNEQFF,TGTGCCAGCAGGGCGGAAGGGACAGGGAATGAGCAGTTCTTC
TRBV14,TRBJ2-7,-,TRBD1,CASSQDSGTGYEQYF,TGTGCCAGCAGCCAAGATTCCGGGACAGGGTACGAGCAGTACTTC
TRBV9,TRBJ2-1,-,-,CASSGTNEQFF,TGTGCCAGCAGCGGAACCAATGAGCAGTTCTTC
TRBV6-4,TRBJ2-2,many,-,CASSDSPGRNTGELFF,TGTGCCAGCAGTGACTCCCCGGGCCGAAACACCGGGGAGCTGTTTTTT
TRBV5-1,TRBJ2-1,few,TRBD2,CASWLGRGVYEQFF,TGCGCCTCATGGCTAGGGAGGGGCGTCTATGAGCAGTTCTTC
TRBV9,TRBJ2-3,-,TRBD2,CASRPTGGEDTQYF,TGTGCCAGCAGACCCACGGGGGGTGAAGATACGCAGTATTTT
TRBV13,TRBJ1-2,-,TRBD1,CASSITGGAVYGYTF,TGTGCCAGCAGCATAACAGGGGGCGCGGTCTATGGCTACACCTTC